Each of the 7 T cell receptor beta chains below was sequenced from the same sample in a study of blood T cell repertoires in COVID-19 (dated by TCRdb to 2020 to 2022). To prepare the library, the immunoSEQ multiplex PCR assay was applied. TCRdb stores this immuneACCESS table with in-frame sequences only. Part of the clones is absent; in the studies checked, under half of the shortfall reflects unresolved V genes, and no reason is known for the rest. The sample yields over 200,000 clones; 83% were counted once. The ten most abundant clones make up 5% to 6% of the sample. Source material: peripheral blood. The receptors here all came from a man at least 80 years old with acute or convalescent COVID-19.

V and J are TRBV5-1 and TRBJ2-7, with 12 bases lining up with TRBD1. The CDR3 is 16 amino acids. The V segment lost 7 bases and the J segment 7 bases; nucleotides outside the gene matches: 15. CDR1 and CDR2 from the germline V gene are SGHRS and YFSETQ. The CDR3 protein is CASGIRPGQGANEQYF. The CDR3 DNA sequence: TGCGCCAGCGGCATTCGGCCGGGACAGGGGGCCAATGAGCAGTACTTC.

This chain joins TRBV4-1 and TRBJ1-2; D ambiguous. This CDR3 is 15 amino acids long. The ends were cut back, 0 bases at V and 4 bases at J, with 12 bases in the middle. The germline V gene has CDR1 MGHRA and CDR2 YSYEKL. The CDR3 region is CASSQDLNSLYGYTF. The CDR3 DNA is TGCGCCAGCAGCCAAGATCTCAACAGCCTCTATGGCTACACCTTC.

The V gene is TRBV23-1, the J gene TRBJ1-5, with 9 bases fitting TRBD1. TRBV23-1 is an ORF; its function is uncertain. CDR3 length equals 16 residues. V trimming: 5 bases; J trimming: 0 bases; junction bases outside the gene matches: 5. The CDR3 DNA is TGCGCCAGCAGTAGGAGGGACAGGGTTAGCAATCAGCCCCAGCATTTT. This encodes CASSRRDRVSNQPQHF.

The CDR3 DNA sequence: TGTGCCAGCAGCACTGGGCCAGCCTACGAGCAGTACTTC. This translates into CASSTGPAYEQYF. The chain links TRBV7-2 to TRBJ2-7; D is ambiguous. Germline values: CDR1 SGHTA, CDR2 FQGNSA. Trimming stripped 5 bases from V and 2 bases from J, with 10 bases between. There are 13 residues in the CDR3.

The CDR3 region has the DNA TGTGCCAGCAGCCAACGTAGCGGAGGGACCAACACCGGGGAGCTGTTTTTT. Amino acids: CASSQRSGGTNTGELFF. V usage is TRBV3-1 (or the pseudogene TRBV3-2) and J usage is TRBJ2-2, with a possible D match to TRBD2 (6 bases). CDR1 and CDR2 (germline): LGHDT, YNNKEL (reference sequence). This CDR3 is 17 amino acids long. V lost 2 bases to trimming and J lost 2 bases, with 15 bases between them.

This clone turned up a few times. This chain uses TRBV4-1 with TRBJ2-7; 11 positions match TRBD1. Looked up from germline, CDR1 is MGHRA and CDR2 is YSYEKL. V was pared by 2 bases and J by 4 bases, with 10 bases of the junction left unmatched. The CDR3 is 17 residues long. This CDR3 is CASSQPGTGGTSYEQYF. CDR3 coding DNA: TGCGCCAGCAGCCAACCTGGGACAGGGGGGACTTCGTACGAGCAGTACTTC.

The chain uses TRBV19 and TRBJ2-5; 7 nucleotides line up with TRBD1. The germline V gene encodes CDR1 LNHDA and CDR2 SQIVND (reference sequence). This CDR3 comprises 15 residues. V dropped 6 bases and J dropped 5; count of bases not matched to a gene: 12. The CDR3 bases are TGTGCCAGTAGCTCCCGGCACAGGGGTTCGGAGACCCAGTACTTC. Its translation: CASSSRHRGSETQYF. The variable domain in full, completed from reference TRBV19 and TRBJ2-5, reads DGGITQSPKYLFRKEGQNVTLSCEQNLNHDAMYWYRQDPGQGLRLIYYSQIVNDFQKGDIAEGYSVSREKKESFPLTVTSAQKNPTAFYLCASSSRHRGSETQYFGPGTRLLVL.